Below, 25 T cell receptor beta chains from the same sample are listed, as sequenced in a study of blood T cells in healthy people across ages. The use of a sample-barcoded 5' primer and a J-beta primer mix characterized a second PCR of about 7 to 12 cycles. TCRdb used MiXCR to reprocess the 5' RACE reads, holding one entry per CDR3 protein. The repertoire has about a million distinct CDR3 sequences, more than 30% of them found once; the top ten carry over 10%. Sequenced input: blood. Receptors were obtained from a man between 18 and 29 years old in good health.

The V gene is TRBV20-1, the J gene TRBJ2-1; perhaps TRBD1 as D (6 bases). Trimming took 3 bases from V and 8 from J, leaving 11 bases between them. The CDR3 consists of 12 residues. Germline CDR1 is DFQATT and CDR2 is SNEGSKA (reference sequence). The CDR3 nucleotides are TGCAGTGCTAGCCAGGGGAAGGATGAGCAGTTCTTC. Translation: CSASQGKDEQFF.

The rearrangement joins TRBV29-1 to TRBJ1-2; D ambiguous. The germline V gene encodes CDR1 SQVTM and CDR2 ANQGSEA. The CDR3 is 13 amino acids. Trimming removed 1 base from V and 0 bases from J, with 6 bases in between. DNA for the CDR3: TGCAGCGTTGAAGGGCGGGCTAACTATGGCTACACCTTC. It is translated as CSVEGRANYGYTF.

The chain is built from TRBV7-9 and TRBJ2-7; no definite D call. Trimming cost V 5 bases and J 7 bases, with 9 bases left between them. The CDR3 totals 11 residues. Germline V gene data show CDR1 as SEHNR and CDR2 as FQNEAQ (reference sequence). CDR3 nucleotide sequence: TGTGCCAGCAGCCGCACGAATGAGCAGTACTTC. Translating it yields CASSRTNEQYF.

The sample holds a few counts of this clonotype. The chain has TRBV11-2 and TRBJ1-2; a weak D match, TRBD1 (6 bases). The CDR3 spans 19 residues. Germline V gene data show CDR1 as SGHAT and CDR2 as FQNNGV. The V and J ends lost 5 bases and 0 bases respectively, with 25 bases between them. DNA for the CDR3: TGTGCCAGCAGCCACTCCCCCGGGAGCAGGGGCGAAGCTAACTATGGCTACACCTTC. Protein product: CASSHSPGSRGEANYGYTF.

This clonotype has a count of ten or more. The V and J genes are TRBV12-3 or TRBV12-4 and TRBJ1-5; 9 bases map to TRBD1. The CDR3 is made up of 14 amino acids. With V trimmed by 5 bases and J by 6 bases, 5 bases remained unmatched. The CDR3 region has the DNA TGTGCCAGCAGTCTCCGACAGGGGGGTCAGCCCCAGCATTTT. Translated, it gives CASSLRQGGQPQHF.

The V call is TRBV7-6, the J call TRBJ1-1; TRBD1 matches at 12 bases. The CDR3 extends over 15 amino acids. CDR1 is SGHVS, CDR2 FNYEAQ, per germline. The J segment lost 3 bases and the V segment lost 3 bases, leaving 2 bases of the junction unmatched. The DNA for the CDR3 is TGTGCCAGCAGCTTGGGACAGGGGGCTTACACTGAAGCTTTCTTT. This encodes CASSLGQGAYTEAFF. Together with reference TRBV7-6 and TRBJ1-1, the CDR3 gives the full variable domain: GAGVSQSPRYKVTKRGQDVALRCDPISGHVSLYWYRQALGQGPEFLTYFNYEAQQDKSGLPNDRFSAERPEGSISTLTIQRTEQRDSAMYRCASSLGQGAYTEAFFGQGTRLTVV.

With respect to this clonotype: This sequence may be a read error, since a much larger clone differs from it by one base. The CDR3 loop is CAISEGGNRDFFDYTF. The DNA for the CDR3 is TGTGCCATCAGTGAAGGGGGAAACAGGGATTTTTTTGACTACACCTTC. The chain couples TRBV10-3 to TRBJ1-2; D might be TRBD1 (6 bases). Trimming shortened V by 3 bases and J by 10 bases, and 24 bases separated the two germline ends. Germline CDR1 and CDR2: ENHRY and SYGVKD. The CDR3 extends over 16 amino acids.

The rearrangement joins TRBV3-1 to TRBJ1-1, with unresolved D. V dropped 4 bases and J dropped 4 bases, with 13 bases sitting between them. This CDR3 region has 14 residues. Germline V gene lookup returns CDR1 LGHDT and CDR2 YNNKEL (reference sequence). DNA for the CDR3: TGTGCCAGCAGCCCGTTCGGGAGTGGCACTGAAGCTTTCTTT. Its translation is CASSPFGSGTEAFF.

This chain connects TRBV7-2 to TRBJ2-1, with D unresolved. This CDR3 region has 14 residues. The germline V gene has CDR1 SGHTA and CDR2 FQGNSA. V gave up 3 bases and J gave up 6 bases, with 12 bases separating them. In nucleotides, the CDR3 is TGTGCCAGCAGCTTTGAAAGCCTTGGCAATGAGCAGTTCTTC. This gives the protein CASSFESLGNEQFF.

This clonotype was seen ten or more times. The CDR3 bases are TGTGCCAGCAGTTTATTGGCAGCTAGCACAGATACGCAGTATTTT. This gives the protein CASSLLAASTDTQYF. The genes are TRBV12-3 or TRBV12-4 and TRBJ2-3; D is uncertain. CDR3 length equals 15 residues. Between the trimmed V and J ends, which lost 2 bases and 0 bases, there was a span of 9 bases.

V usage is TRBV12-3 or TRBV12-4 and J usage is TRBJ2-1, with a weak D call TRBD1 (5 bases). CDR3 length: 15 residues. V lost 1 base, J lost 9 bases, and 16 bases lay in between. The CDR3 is CASSLGPRSDSEQFF. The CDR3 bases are TGTGCCAGCAGTTTAGGTCCTAGAAGTGACAGTGAGCAGTTCTTC.

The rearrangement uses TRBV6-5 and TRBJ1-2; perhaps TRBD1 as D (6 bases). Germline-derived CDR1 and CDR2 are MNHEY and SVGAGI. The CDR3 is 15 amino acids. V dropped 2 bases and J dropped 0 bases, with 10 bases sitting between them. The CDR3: CASSYTQGTNYGYTF. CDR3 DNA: TGTGCCAGCAGTTACACACAGGGTACTAACTATGGCTACACCTTC.

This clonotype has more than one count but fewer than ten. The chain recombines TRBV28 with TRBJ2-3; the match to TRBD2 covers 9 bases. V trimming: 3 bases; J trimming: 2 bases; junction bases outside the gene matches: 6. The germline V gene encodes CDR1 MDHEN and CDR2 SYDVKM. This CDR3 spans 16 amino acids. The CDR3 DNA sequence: TGTGCCAGCAGTTTTCTGCCTAGCGGGACCACAGATACGCAGTATTTT. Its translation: CASSFLPSGTTDTQYF. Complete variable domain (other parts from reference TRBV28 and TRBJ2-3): DVKVTQSSRYLVKRTGEKVFLECVQDMDHENMFWYRQDPGLGLRLIYFSYDVKMKEKGDIPEGYSVSREKKERFSLILESASTNQTSMYLCASSFLPSGTTDTQYFGPGTRLTVL.

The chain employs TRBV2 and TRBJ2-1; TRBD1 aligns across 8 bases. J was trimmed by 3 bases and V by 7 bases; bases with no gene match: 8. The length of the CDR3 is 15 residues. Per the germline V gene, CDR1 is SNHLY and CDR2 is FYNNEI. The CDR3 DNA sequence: TGTGCCAGCAAAGGAGGGACAGGAAGCTACAATGAGCAGTTCTTC. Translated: CASKGGTGSYNEQFF.

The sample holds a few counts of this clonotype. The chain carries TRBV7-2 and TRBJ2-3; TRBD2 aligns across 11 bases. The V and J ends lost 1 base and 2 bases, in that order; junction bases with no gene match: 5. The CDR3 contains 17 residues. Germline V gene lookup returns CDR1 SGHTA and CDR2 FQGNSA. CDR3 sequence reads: CASSLVASGGYTDTQYF. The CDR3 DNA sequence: TGTGCCAGCAGCTTAGTGGCTAGCGGGGGGTACACAGATACGCAGTATTTT. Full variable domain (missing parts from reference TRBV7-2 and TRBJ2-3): GAGVSQSPSNKVTEKGKDVELRCDPISGHTALYWYRQSLGQGLEFLIYFQGNSAPDKSGLPSDRFSAERTGGSVSTLTIQRTQQEDSAVYLCASSLVASGGYTDTQYFGPGTRLTVL.

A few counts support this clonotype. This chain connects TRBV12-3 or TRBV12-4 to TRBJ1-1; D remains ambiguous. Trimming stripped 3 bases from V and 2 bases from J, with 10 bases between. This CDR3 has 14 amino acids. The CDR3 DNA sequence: TGTGCCAGCAGTTTGGAAGGGTACAACACTGAAGCTTTCTTT. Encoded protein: CASSLEGYNTEAFF.

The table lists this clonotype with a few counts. Here the CDR3 DNA reads TGTGCCAGCGGGACAGGGATGAATCAGCCCCAGCATTTT. It encodes CASGTGMNQPQHF. The chain couples TRBV27 to TRBJ1-5; 9 bases map to TRBD1. CDR1 and CDR2 from the germline V gene are MNHEY and SMNVEV (reference sequence). V lost 8 bases, J lost 4 bases, and 3 bases stayed unmatched. The CDR3 extends over 13 amino acids.

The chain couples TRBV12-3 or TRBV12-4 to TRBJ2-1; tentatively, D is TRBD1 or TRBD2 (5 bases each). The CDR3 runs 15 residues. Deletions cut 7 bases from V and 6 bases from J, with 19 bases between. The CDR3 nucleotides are TGTGCCAGCACTCCCGTAGTCGGGACGGCCAATGAGCAGTTCTTC. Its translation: CASTPVVGTANEQFF.

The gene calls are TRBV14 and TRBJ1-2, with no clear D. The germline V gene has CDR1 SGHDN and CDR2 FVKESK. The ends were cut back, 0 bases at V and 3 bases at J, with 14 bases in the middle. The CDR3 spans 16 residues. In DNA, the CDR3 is TGTGCCAGCAGCCAAGATGCATCTTACTCCCACTATGGCTACACCTTC. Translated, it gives CASSQDASYSHYGYTF.

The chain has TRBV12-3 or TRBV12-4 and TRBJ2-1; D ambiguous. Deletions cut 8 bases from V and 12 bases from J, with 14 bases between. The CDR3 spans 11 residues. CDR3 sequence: CASRASDLQFF. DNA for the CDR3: TGTGCCAGCCGTGCGAGCGATCTGCAGTTCTTC.

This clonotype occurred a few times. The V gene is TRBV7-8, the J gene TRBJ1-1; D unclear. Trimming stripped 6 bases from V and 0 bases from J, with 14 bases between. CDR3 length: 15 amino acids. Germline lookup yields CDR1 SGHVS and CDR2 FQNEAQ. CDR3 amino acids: CASSLRLLMNTEAFF. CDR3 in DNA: TGTGCCAGCAGTCTTCGTCTGTTGATGAACACTGAAGCTTTCTTT.

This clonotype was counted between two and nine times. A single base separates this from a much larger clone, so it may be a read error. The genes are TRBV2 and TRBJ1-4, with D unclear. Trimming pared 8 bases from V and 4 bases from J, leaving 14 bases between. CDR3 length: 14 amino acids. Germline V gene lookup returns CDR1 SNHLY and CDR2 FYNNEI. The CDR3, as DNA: TGTGCCAGCCAAGTGGCGGGGAGTAATGAAAAACTGTTTTTT. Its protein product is CASQVAGSNEKLFF.

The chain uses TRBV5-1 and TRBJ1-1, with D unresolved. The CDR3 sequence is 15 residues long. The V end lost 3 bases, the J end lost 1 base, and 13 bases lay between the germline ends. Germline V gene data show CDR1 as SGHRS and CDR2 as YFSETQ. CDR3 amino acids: CASSSGLPPNTEAFF. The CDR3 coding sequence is TGCGCCAGCAGCTCCGGACTGCCCCCGAACACTGAAGCTTTCTTT.

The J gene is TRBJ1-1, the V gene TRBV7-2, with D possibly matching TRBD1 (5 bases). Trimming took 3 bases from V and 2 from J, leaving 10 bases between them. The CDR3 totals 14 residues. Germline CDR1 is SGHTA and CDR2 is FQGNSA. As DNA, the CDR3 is TGTGCCAGCAGCTTGACAGTACAAAACACTGAAGCTTTCTTT. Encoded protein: CASSLTVQNTEAFF. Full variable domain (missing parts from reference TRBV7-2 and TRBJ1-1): GAGVSQSPSNKVTEKGKDVELRCDPISGHTALYWYRQSLGQGLEFLIYFQGNSAPDKSGLPSDRFSAERTGGSVSTLTIQRTQQEDSAVYLCASSLTVQNTEAFFGQGTRLTVV.

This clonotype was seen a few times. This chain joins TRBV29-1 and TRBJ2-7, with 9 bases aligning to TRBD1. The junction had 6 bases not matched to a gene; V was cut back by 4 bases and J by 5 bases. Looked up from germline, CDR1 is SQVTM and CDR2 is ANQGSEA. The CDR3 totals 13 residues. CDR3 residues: CSVAGQGTNEQYF. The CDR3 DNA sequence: TGCAGCGTTGCTGGACAGGGGACCAACGAGCAGTACTTC.